The subject of this entry is one T cell receptor beta chain. Antigen unknown. Only in-frame clones appear in the TCRdb table, and some are missing; sequencing was by immunoSEQ multiplex PCR. The table records tens of thousands of clones, about 86% of them present only once. The data stem from a study of OX40 agonist ivuxolimab in advanced cancers. Study-wide results and caveats: Partly responding patients at 0.1-3.0 mg/kg showed some of the smallest clonal expansion. The study found that CD8+ T cells averaged more expanded clones than CD4+. Clones of CD4+ and CD8+ blood T cells grew by week 6 at doses of 0.1 to 3.0 mg/kg.

V was pared by 5 bases and J by 1 base, with 6 bases of the junction left unmatched. The CDR3 is made up of 15 amino acids. CDR1 is SGHTA, CDR2 FQGNSA, per germline. The sample in question was CD4+ or CD8+ T cells sorted from blood, obtained in a trial of the OX40 agonist ivuxolimab. The source is an adult with an advanced solid tumor such as melanoma, head and neck, liver or kidney cancer. The V call is TRBV7-2, the J call TRBJ1-2; TRBD1 matches 8 bases. The CDR3 coding sequence is TGTGCCAGCAGCCGCGTTACAGGGGGTAACTATGGCTACACCTTC. It specifies CASSRVTGGNYGYTF.